Listed here are 10 T cell receptor beta chains from one sample, sequenced in a study of T-cell memory formation after mild COVID-19. TCRdb reanalysed the 5' RACE reads using MiXCR and keeps one entry per CDR3 protein. This sample has around 370,000 distinct CDR3 sequences, with more than 20% found just once. The sequencing input was PBMCs or a T cell subset sorted from them (not recorded which). Receptor source: an adult woman who had mild COVID-19 (a few samples of this study predate the infection). Cell type and time point are not known.

This chain joins TRBV20-1 and TRBJ2-3, with TRBD2 matching over 14 bases. Germline assignment: CDR1 DFQATT and CDR2 SNEGSKA (reference sequence). The V segment lost 4 bases and the J segment 5 bases; nucleotides outside the gene matches: 5. This CDR3 region has 15 residues. CDR3 DNA: TGCAGTGCTACGGGACTAGCGGGAGCGGGAGATACGCAGTATTTT. Amino acids: CSATGLAGAGDTQYF.

The table lists this clonotype with a few counts. The chain uses TRBV7-6 and TRBJ2-3; 11 bases are shared with TRBD2. The V segment lost 5 bases and the J segment 4 bases; nucleotides outside the gene matches: 8. This CDR3 contains 16 residues. In germline, CDR1 is SGHVS, CDR2 FNYEAQ. The CDR3 DNA follows: TGTGCCAGCAGCGCCTACACTAGCGGGGGACCAGATACGCAGTATTTT. This translates into CASSAYTSGGPDTQYF.

This clonotype was detected only a few times. This rearrangement joins TRBV5-1 to TRBJ2-2; weak D call: TRBD1 (5 bases). Between the trimmed V and J ends, which lost 0 bases and 5 bases, there was a span of 14 bases. Germline values: CDR1 SGHRS, CDR2 YFSETQ. The CDR3 length is 16 residues. The CDR3 loop is CASSLVVPGPTGELFF. The DNA of the CDR3 is TGCGCCAGCAGCTTGGTGGTTCCAGGGCCTACCGGGGAGCTGTTTTTT.

This clonotype occurred a few times. The chain is built from TRBV15 and TRBJ2-7, with 10 bases that match TRBD1. Per germline, CDR1 LNHNV and CDR2 YYDKDF (reference sequence). This CDR3 has 15 amino acids. The ends lost 2 bases at V and 4 bases at J; junction bases unmatched: 5. DNA of the CDR3: TGTGCCACCAGCAGACCTGGACAGGGGGTTTACGAGCAGTACTTC. This gives the protein CATSRPGQGVYEQYF. Combining the CDR3 with reference TRBV15 and TRBJ2-7 gives the whole variable domain DAMVIQNPRYQVTQFGKPVTLSCSQTLNHNVMYWYQQKSSQAPKLLFHYYDKDFNNEADTPDNFQSRRPNTSFCFLDIRSPGLGDTAMYLCATSRPGQGVYEQYFGPGTRLTVT.

J is TRBJ2-7 and V is TRBV4-1; a weak D match, TRBD1 (6 bases). CDR3 length: 17 residues. Germline assignment: CDR1 MGHRA and CDR2 YSYEKL. The V and J ends lost 4 bases and 0 bases respectively, with 19 bases between them. The CDR3 spells CASSPRPDRRRSYEQYF. In DNA form, the CDR3 reads TGCGCCAGCAGCCCAAGACCCGACAGGCGCCGCTCCTACGAGCAGTACTTC.

There are a few counts of this clonotype. The chain carries TRBV3-1 and TRBJ1-5; perhaps TRBD1 as D (6 bases). V lost 4 bases and J lost 0, with 10 bases in between. Per germline, CDR1 LGHDT and CDR2 YNNKEL (reference sequence). This CDR3 contains 15 residues. Written as DNA, the CDR3 is TGTGCCAGCAGCCCCGGGACACTTAGCAATCAGCCCCAGCATTTT. Translated: CASSPGTLSNQPQHF.

This clonotype showed up just a few times. The rearrangement links TRBV12-3 or TRBV12-4 to TRBJ1-2, with 9 bases identical to TRBD1. The junction had 11 bases not matched to a gene; V was cut back by 6 bases and J by 6 bases. This CDR3 has 15 residues. CDR3 loop: CASRGTGGAGHGYTF. CDR3 nucleotide sequence: TGTGCCAGCAGGGGAACAGGGGGCGCCGGTCATGGCTACACCTTC.

The chain links TRBV11-2 to TRBJ2-1; D may be TRBD1 (5 bases). V dropped 4 bases and J dropped 7 bases, with 29 bases sitting between them. This CDR3 has 19 amino acids. The germline gives CDR1 SGHAT, CDR2 FQNNGV. The CDR3 region has the DNA TGTGCCAGCAGCTCCAGACCATCGTCCTTCAGGGATCTGGGGAATGAGCAGTTCTTC. Protein product: CASSSRPSSFRDLGNEQFF. Full variable domain (rest looked up from reference TRBV11-2 and TRBJ2-1): EAGVAQSPRYKIIEKRQSVAFWCNPISGHATLYWYQQILGQGPKLLIQFQNNGVVDDSQLPKDRFSAERLKGVDSTLKIQPAKLEDSAVYLCASSSRPSSFRDLGNEQFFGPGTRLTVL.

This clonotype occurred a few times. CDR3 sequence reads: CAMDPWNTLSSPLHF. Written as DNA, the CDR3 is TGTGCCATGGACCCCTGGAACACCCTAAGCTCACCCCTCCACTTT. The chain combines TRBV30 with TRBJ1-6; D gene uncertain. In germline, CDR1 is GTSNPN, CDR2 SVGIG (reference sequence). CDR3 length: 15 residues. V was clipped by 8 bases and J by 10 bases, with 24 bases between them.

This clonotype was detected only a few times. The V and J genes are TRBV20-1 and TRBJ2-4; 7 bases are shared with TRBD1. From germline, CDR1 is DFQATT and CDR2 SNEGSKA (reference sequence). The CDR3 has 11 residues. V lost 6 bases to trimming and J lost 7 bases; unmatched junction nucleotides: 3. The CDR3 DNA follows: TGCAGTGCCGCGACAGGGAACATTCAGTACTTC. Its protein is CSAATGNIQYF.